This is a list of T cell receptor beta chains from one sample in a study of T cell clones after liver transplantation. Sequencing used immunoSEQ multiplex PCR; TCRdb keeps in-frame clones, though not all of them. The profile shows some 110,000 clones, roughly nine tenths of them singletons. This specimen was CD4+ T cells from blood, taken 12 months after liver transplant. Receptors originate from a human patient who received a liver transplant. The graft donor may account for some of the T cells. Both conserved end residues are part of each CDR3. Fields, in order: J gene, clone size, D gene, V gene, CDR3 DNA, CDR3 protein. A D gene is named only where the DNA matches it firmly. Some rows have no size entry. The others give once, few or many, or a class for an expanded clone.

>TRBJ2-1|once|TRBD2|TRBV4-3
TGCGCCAGCAGCCAAGTAACCCGACTAGCGGGAGGCCCCCAGTTCTTC
CASSQVTRLAGGPQFF
>TRBJ2-7|once|NA|TRBV19
TGTGCCAGTAGTATTGGCAGGTCGAGCTCCTACGAGCAGTACTTC
CASSIGRSSSYEQYF
>TRBJ2-1|once|TRBD2|TRBV5-1
TGCGCCAGCAGCTCGGGACTAGCGGGAGACAATGAGCAGTTCTTC
CASSSGLAGDNEQFF
>TRBJ2-2|NA|NA|TRBV28
TGTGCCAGCAGCCCCAGGACCGGGGAGCTGTTTTTT
CASSPRTGELFF
>TRBJ2-1|NA|NA|TRBV28
TGTGCCAGCAGTGGATACTCCTACAATGAGCAGTTCTTC
CASSGYSYNEQFF
>TRBJ2-7|NA|TRBD1|TRBV5-4
TGTGCCAGCAGCACAGGGGGCGTAGGAGGCCAGCACGAGCAGTACTTC
CASSTGGVGGQHEQYF
>TRBJ2-7|NA|NA|TRBV6-1
TGTGCCAGCAGTGAAGGAGGGAGGGGGGGAGACTACGAGCAGTACTTC
CASSEGGRGGDYEQYF
>TRBJ2-3|NA|TRBD2|TRBV29-1
TGCAGCGTTGAATCCGGGACTAGTAGGGCAGATACGCAGTATTTT
CSVESGTSRADTQYF
>TRBJ2-3|NA|NA|TRBV7-7
TGTGCTAGCAGCTCTTTGGGCTTCACAGATACGCAGTATTTT
CASSSLGFTDTQYF
>TRBJ1-5|NA|NA|TRBV10-3
TGTGCCATCAGGGCAGGGGCCGATAGCGGGCCCCAGCATTTT
CAIRAGADSGPQHF
>TRBJ2-5|NA|NA|TRBV5-1
TGCGCCAGCAAATTATCCTCTGGAGTTGGTGAGACCCAGTACTTC
CASKLSSGVGETQYF
>TRBJ2-7|few|NA|TRBV10-2
TGCGCCAGCAGCGACTCAGTTTACGAGCAGTACTTC
CASSDSVYEQYF
>TRBJ1-1|NA|NA|TRBV6-1
TGTGCCAGCATCAGGGGAGTGGACACTGAAGCTTTCTTT
CASIRGVDTEAFF
>TRBJ2-7|once|TRBD2|TRBV5-1
TGCGCCAGCAGCTTGGGACTAGCGGGATTGAAAGAGCAGTACTTC
CASSLGLAGLKEQYF
>TRBJ1-4|NA|NA|TRBV19
TGTGCCAGTAGTATAGGTGGTGGAAGGGGGAATGAAAAACTGTTTTTT
CASSIGGGRGNEKLFF
>TRBJ2-5|NA|NA|TRBV7-9
TGTGCCAGCAGCTTAGCGTCAGAGACCCAGTACTTC
CASSLASETQYF
>TRBJ2-7|NA|TRBD2|TRBV5-8
TGTGCCAGCAACCCCCCGCGGGAGAAGTACGAGCAGTACTTC
CASNPPREKYEQYF
>TRBJ1-2|NA|TRBD1|TRBV18
TGTGCCAGCTCACCTCCGGGACAGGGGGCGTTAGGCTACACCTTC
CASSPPGQGALGYTF
>TRBJ2-2|NA|NA|TRBV7-6
TGTGCCAGCAGCTTAAGAAGGGGAGGCGGGGAGCTGTTTTTT
CASSLRRGGGELFF
>TRBJ1-2|NA|NA|TRBV7-9
TGTGCCAGCAGCGGGGCCGGGAAATTGGCCGGGGGCTACACCTTC
CASSGAGKLAGGYTF
>TRBJ2-5|NA|NA|TRBV5-1
TGCGCCAGCAGCGGCGGGACGGGGGAGACCCAGTACTTC
CASSGGTGETQYF
>TRBJ2-2|NA|NA|TRBV19
TGTGCCAGTAGTATTGCCACCGGGGAGCTGTTTTTT
CASSIATGELFF
>TRBJ1-5|NA|NA|TRBV6-1
TGTGCCAGCGGGGTCAGCAATCAGCCCCAGCATTTT
CASGVSNQPQHF
>TRBJ1-4|once|TRBD1|TRBV7-6
TGTGCCAGCAGCTACAGGGGTACTAATGAAAAACTGTTTTTT
CASSYRGTNEKLFF
>TRBJ2-3|few|TRBD2|TRBV5-4
TGTGCCAGCAGCTTCCCGGGACTAGGAGGGGGTACGCAGTATTTT
CASSFPGLGGGTQYF
>TRBJ2-2|NA|TRBD1|TRBV5-1
TGCGCCAGCAGATCCGGACAGGGGCGGTCGAACACCGGGGAGCTGTTTTTT
CASRSGQGRSNTGELFF
>TRBJ2-7|NA|NA|TRBV11-3
TGTGCCAGCAGCTCCCGGGACTCCTACGAGCAGTACTTC
CASSSRDSYEQYF
>TRBJ2-2|NA|NA|TRBV5-1
TGCGCCAGCAGCTTGGGAGCGAACACCGGGGAGCTGTTTTTT
CASSLGANTGELFF
>TRBJ1-2|NA|NA|TRBV4-2
TGTGCCAGCAGCCAAGACGTTATTTCCTCGGACTATGGCTACACCTTC
CASSQDVISSDYGYTF
>TRBJ2-2|NA|NA|TRBV19
TGTGCCAGTAGAATCGACAGGAACACCGGGGAGCTGTTTTTT
CASRIDRNTGELFF
>TRBJ2-2|NA|NA|TRBV11-2
TGTGCCAGCAGCCCCTACACCAACACCGGGGAGCTGTTTTTT
CASSPYTNTGELFF
>TRBJ2-7|NA|TRBD1|TRBV7-9
TGTGCCAGCAGCTCTCCGGGACAGGGGTCCTACGAGCAGTACTTC
CASSSPGQGSYEQYF
>TRBJ1-4|NA|TRBD1|TRBV7-9
TGTGCCAGCAGACTCCAGGGGGGTAACGAAAAACTGTTTTTT
CASRLQGGNEKLFF
>TRBJ1-5|NA|TRBD1|TRBV7-3
TGTGCCAGCAGCTTAAATATCGAGACAGGGGGCTCTTATAGCAATCAGCCCCAGCATTTT
CASSLNIETGGSYSNQPQHF
>TRBJ2-5|NA|TRBD2|TRBV9
TGTGCCAGCAGCGTAGGGCAAGCGGGAGGTTGGGAGACCCAGTACTTC
CASSVGQAGGWETQYF
>TRBJ1-2|NA|TRBD1|TRBV6-1
TGTGCCAGCAAACAGGGGGTTGGCTACACCTTC
CASKQGVGYTF